These 10 T cell receptor beta chains were all obtained from the same sample, sequenced in a study of T cell responses to AZD1222 COVID-19 vaccine. Generated by immunoSEQ multiplex PCR, the TCRdb table keeps only in-frame clones and is missing some. The sample has 120,000 or so clones; over 80% are singletons. The material was peripheral blood, obtained on day 0 of AZD1222 vaccination. The receptors derive from an adult in good health.

The chain employs TRBV28 and TRBJ2-5; 9 nucleotides line up with TRBD2. CDR3 length: 15 amino acids. The V and J ends lost 5 bases and 4 bases, in that order; junction bases with no gene match: 8. In germline, CDR1 is MDHEN, CDR2 SYDVKM. CDR3 loop: CASSQTSGLPETQYF. CDR3 DNA: TGTGCCAGCAGTCAAACTAGCGGGCTTCCAGAGACCCAGTACTTC.

The V call is TRBV3-1 (or the pseudogene TRBV3-2), the J call TRBJ2-7; TRBD2 agrees at 12 bases. V was clipped by 1 base and J by 2 bases; unmatched bases: 0. The CDR3 runs 15 residues. CDR1 and CDR2 (germline): LGHDT, YNNKEL (reference sequence). CDR3 in amino acids: CASSQGTSGAYEQYF. The CDR3 region has the DNA TGTGCCAGCAGCCAAGGGACTAGCGGGGCCTACGAGCAGTACTTC.

This clone showed up just once. The chain couples TRBV27 to TRBJ2-1; D gene unclear. CDR3 size: 13 residues. The germline CDR1 and CDR2 sequences are MNHEY and SMNVEV (reference sequence). The germline V and J ends were trimmed by 5 bases and 5 bases, with 10 bases remaining between them. CDR3 in amino acids: CASSPSRDNEQFF. The CDR3 DNA sequence: TGTGCCAGCAGTCCATCCCGGGACAATGAGCAGTTCTTC.

This chain links TRBV19 with TRBJ1-1; 8 nucleotides line up with TRBD1. Trimming took 1 base from V and 0 from J; bases not matched to a gene: 7. This CDR3 has 17 residues. Germline V lookup: CDR1 LNHDA, CDR2 SQIVND (reference sequence). CDR3 loop: CASSIGSGQGMNTEAFF. The CDR3 DNA sequence: TGTGCCAGTAGTATAGGTAGTGGACAGGGTATGAACACTGAAGCTTTCTTT.

The rearrangement joins TRBV6-1 to TRBJ1-5; weak D call: TRBD1 (6 bases). This CDR3 comprises 14 residues. Germline CDR1 MNHNS, CDR2 SASEGT. Trimming took 2 bases from V and 2 from J, leaving 7 bases between them. CDR3 residues: CASSEQGRNQPQHF. The DNA for the CDR3 is TGTGCCAGCAGTGAACAGGGGCGCAATCAGCCCCAGCATTTT.

V gene TRBV28 combines with J gene TRBJ1-1, with D unclear. The germline V and J ends were trimmed by 1 base and 5 bases, with 5 bases remaining between them. Germline V gene lookup returns CDR1 MDHEN and CDR2 SYDVKM. CDR3 length: 12 amino acids. The CDR3 coding sequence is TGTGCCAGCAGTTTATACCTTACTGAAGCTTTCTTT. Protein product: CASSLYLTEAFF.

This chain uses TRBV2 with TRBJ2-3; perhaps TRBD2 as D (6 bases). CDR3 length: 15 residues. Trimming took off 6 bases at V and 7 bases at J, with 20 bases between the two ends. Per the germline V gene, CDR1 is SNHLY and CDR2 is FYNNEI. This CDR3 is CASRNSGLPGNTQYF. The CDR3 DNA reads TGTGCCAGCAGGAACTCGGGACTCCCGGGGAATACGCAGTATTTT.

The J gene is TRBJ2-3, the V gene TRBV9, with D tentatively TRBD1 or TRBD2 (5 bases each). The CDR3 contains 13 residues. The germline gives CDR1 SGDLS, CDR2 YYNGEE. V gave up 0 bases and J gave up 8 bases, with 10 bases separating them. This CDR3 is CASSVGGSGTQYF. CDR3 nucleotides: TGTGCCAGCAGCGTAGGGGGGTCCGGTACGCAGTATTTT. The complete variable domain, with remaining parts taken from reference TRBV9 and TRBJ2-3, reads DSGVTQTPKHLITATGQRVTLRCSPRSGDLSVYWYQQSLDQGLQFLIQYYNGEERAKGNILERFSAQQFPDLHSELNLSSLELGDSALYFCASSVGGSGTQYFGPGTRLTVL.

The V call is TRBV19, the J call TRBJ2-1; D is perhaps TRBD1 or TRBD2 (5 bases each). The CDR3 is 16 amino acids. The V and J ends lost 0 bases and 2 bases respectively, with 11 bases between them. Germline V gene lookup returns CDR1 LNHDA and CDR2 SQIVND (reference sequence). CDR3 sequence reads: CASSIDLGDPYNEQFF. The CDR3 DNA reads as TGTGCCAGTAGTATAGATCTCGGGGACCCCTACAATGAGCAGTTCTTC.

The chain employs TRBV30 and TRBJ1-4; possible D gene TRBD1, 5 bases. CDR3 length: 12 amino acids. Deletions cut 7 bases from V and 4 bases from J, with 10 bases between. Per the germline V gene, CDR1 is GTSNPN and CDR2 is SVGIG (reference sequence). The CDR3 DNA reads as TGTGCCTTTGGGGCCTATAATGAAAAACTGTTTTTT. The encoded protein is CAFGAYNEKLFF.